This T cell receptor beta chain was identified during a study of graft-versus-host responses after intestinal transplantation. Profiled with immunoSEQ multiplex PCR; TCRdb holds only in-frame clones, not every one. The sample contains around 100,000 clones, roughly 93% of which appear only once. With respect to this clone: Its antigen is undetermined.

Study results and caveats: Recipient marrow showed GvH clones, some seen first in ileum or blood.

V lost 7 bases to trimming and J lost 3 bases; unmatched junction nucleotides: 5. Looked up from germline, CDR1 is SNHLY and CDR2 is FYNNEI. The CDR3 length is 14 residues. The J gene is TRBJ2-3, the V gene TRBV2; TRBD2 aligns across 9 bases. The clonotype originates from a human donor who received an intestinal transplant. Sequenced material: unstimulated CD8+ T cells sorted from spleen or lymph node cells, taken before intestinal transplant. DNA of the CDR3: TGTGCCAGCATTAAGGCGGGGGGGACAGATACGCAGTATTTT. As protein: CASIKAGGTDTQYF.